The entry below gives a single T cell receptor beta chain sequence along with its context. The CDR3 contains 14 residues. The data stem from a study of blood T cell repertoires in COVID-19. Profiled with immunoSEQ multiplex PCR; TCRdb holds only in-frame clones, not every one. The sample has 99,000 or so clones; around 86% are singletons. The chain couples TRBV21-1 to TRBJ2-7; the D call of TRBD2 is as the table states it, not checked on the DNA. TRBV21-1 is a pseudogene locus. The clonotype was recovered from an older man with acute or convalescent COVID-19. What was sequenced was peripheral blood. CDR3 sequence reads: CASSTEGGAYEQYF. CDR3 DNA sequence: TGTGCCAGCAGCACGGAGGGAGGGGCCTACGAGCAGTACTTC.